The T cell receptor beta chain under discussion was sequenced for a study of shared clonotypes between healthy human individuals. Profiled with immunoSEQ multiplex PCR; TCRdb holds only in-frame clones, not every one. The data contain about 2 million clones, approximately 95% of them singletons. Naive-designated CD8 cells lacked CD45RO, were positively enriched for CCR7, and omitted terminally differentiated effector memory CD45RA+ cells. The CDR3 sequence is 13 residues long. CDR1 and CDR2 from the germline V gene are SEHNR and FQNEAQ (reference sequence). The V end lost 5 bases, the J end lost 2 bases, and 9 bases lay between the germline ends.

Sequenced material: naive CD8+ T cells sorted from blood. The chain combines TRBV7-9 with TRBJ1-2, with D unresolved. This TCR derives from a man between 18 and 29 years old in good health. The CDR3 DNA follows: TGTGCCAGCAGCCCAGAATGGAACTATGGCTACACCTTC. Its translation: CASSPEWNYGYTF.